The clone carrying this T cell receptor beta chain appeared a few times. What it recognizes is unknown. Germline V gene data show CDR1 as MRHNA and CDR2 as SNTAGT. Trimming took 4 bases from V and 2 from J, leaving 11 bases between them. The CDR3 is made up of 15 amino acids. This entry belongs to a study of T cell responses to AZD1222 COVID-19 vaccine. Some clones are missing from TCRdb's copy, which holds only in-frame ones; the method was immunoSEQ multiplex PCR. The data contain 130,000 or so clones, roughly 90% of them singletons. General study points: Seropositivity was recorded at baseline in only 6 or 7 AZD1222 recipients.

The V and J genes are TRBV6-4 and TRBJ2-2, with a weak D call TRBD1 (5 bases). Here the sequenced sample was peripheral blood, taken 28 days after the second AZD1222 dose. The receptor was derived from an adult who received the AZD1222 COVID-19 vaccine. The CDR3 reads CASSAQGANTGELFF. As DNA, the CDR3 is TGTGCCAGCAGTGCCCAGGGCGCCAACACCGGGGAGCTGTTTTTT.